This TCR beta chain is drawn from a study of shared clonotypes between healthy human individuals. Study-level information: The study used three CD4 naive, three CD4 memory, two CD8 naive and one CD8 memory plate per donor.

Sorted-subset replicate PCR reactions contained about 200 ng DNA, corresponding to 29,000 or so T cell genomes. The repertoire was sequenced with immunoSEQ multiplex PCR; TCRdb's copy has only in-frame clones and lacks some. The data contain fewer than 1.8 million clones, approximately 98.5% of them seen just once; the ten biggest clones take up around 0.33%. Concerning this clone itself: Its specificity is not known.

Findings of the study overall: Naive subsets usually exceeded memory subsets in estimated richness.

This sequence was found in a man aged 25 to 40 in good health. Sequencing used naive CD4+ T cells sorted from blood. Subset given: CD45RA+ positively selected.

In DNA, the CDR3 is TGTGCCAGCAGTCATAGTGCGGGAGGATTCGGACTGTTTTTT. Protein sequence: CASSHSAGGFGLFF. The chain recombines TRBV7-9 with TRBJ1-4; no firm D call. The CDR3 sequence is 14 residues long. Germline CDR1 is SEHNR and CDR2 is FQNEAQ (reference sequence). The ends were cut back, 6 bases at V and 13 bases at J, with 21 bases in the middle.